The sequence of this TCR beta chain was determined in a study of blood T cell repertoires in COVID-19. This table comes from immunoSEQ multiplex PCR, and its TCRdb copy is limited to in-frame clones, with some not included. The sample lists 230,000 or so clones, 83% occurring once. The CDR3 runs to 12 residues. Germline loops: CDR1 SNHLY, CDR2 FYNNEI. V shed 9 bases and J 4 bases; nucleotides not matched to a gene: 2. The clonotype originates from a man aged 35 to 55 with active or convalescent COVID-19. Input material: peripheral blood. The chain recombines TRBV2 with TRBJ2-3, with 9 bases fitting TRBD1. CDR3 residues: CASNRGPDTQYF. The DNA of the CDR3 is TGTGCCAGTAACAGGGGGCCAGATACGCAGTATTTT.